This T cell receptor beta chain was identified during a study of blood T cell repertoires in COVID-19. At the level of the study: The origin of the acute and convalescent COVID-19 samples was the United States, Italy and Spain.

Germline CDR1 reads SNHLY; CDR2 reads FYNNEI. The CDR3 loop spans 15 amino acids. The V and J ends lost 0 bases and 4 bases respectively, with 10 bases between them. Participant ages covered roughly 18 to 89 years across some 25 US areas. Categorization into cohorts depended on clinical history that participants reported. Cohort 3 recovery required two negative PCRs, clearance, or symptom resolution. Sequencing used immunoSEQ multiplex PCR; TCRdb keeps in-frame clones, though not all of them. The sample shows around 220,000 clones, roughly 89% of them seen only once. The sequence derives from a woman in her thirties or forties who had recovered from COVID-19. The sample taken for sequencing was PBMCs or T cells enriched from blood (not recorded which). The chain couples TRBV2 to TRBJ2-1; D may be TRBD1 (6 bases). CDR3 protein: CASSEARGLYNEQFF. For the CDR3, the DNA is TGTGCCAGCAGTGAAGCCAGGGGCCTATACAATGAGCAGTTCTTC.